The rows below give T cell receptor beta chains drawn from one sample of a study of T cells in Graves' hyperthyroidism and ophthalmopathy. TCRdb redid the calling of the multiplex PCR reads with MiXCR, one entry per CDR3 protein. The table includes some 200,000 distinct CDR3 sequences, around 17% detected once. Sequenced: blood. Receptor source: a woman aged 45-65 years with Graves' hyperthyroidism. Each CDR3 is given with its conserved first and last residue. D genes are given only for firm matches. Size is omitted from some rows. Given values are once, few, many or a class for expanded clones.

>many|TRBJ2-4|TRBV2|TRBD2
CASNVQLAGVVAKNIQYF
TGTGCCAGCAACGTTCAACTAGCGGGAGTCGTAGCCAAAAACATTCAGTACTTC
>many|TRBJ1-2|TRBV28|TRBD1
CASIPALDREGHGYTF
TGTGCCAGCATCCCGGCCCTGGACAGGGAGGGTCATGGCTACACCTTC
>many|TRBJ1-6|TRBV12-3/TRBV12-4|NA
CASNPTGQGSSPLHF
TGTGCCAGCAATCCTACAGGGCAGGGATCTTCACCCCTCCACTTT
>many|TRBJ2-7|TRBV6-1|TRBD2
CASREAGGPYEQYF
TGTGCCAGCAGAGAAGCGGGAGGGCCGTACGAGCAGTACTTC
>many|TRBJ1-5|TRBV12-3/TRBV12-4|TRBD1
CASRESGQGLQPQHF
TGTGCCAGCAGAGAGTCGGGACAGGGGCTTCAGCCCCAGCATTTT
>once|TRBJ1-3|TRBV28|NA
CASSRDNLSGNTIYF
TGTGCCAGCAGTCGGGACAACCTCTCTGGAAACACCATATATTTT
>NA|TRBJ2-7|TRBV20-1|NA
CSARSGNSYEQYF
TGCAGTGCTAGATCCGGGAACTCCTACGAGCAGTACTTC
>many|TRBJ1-1|TRBV6-1|NA
CASREGVNTEAFF
TGTGCCAGCAGGGAAGGCGTGAACACTGAAGCTTTCTTT
>many|TRBJ2-5|TRBV5-6|NA
CASTAFPQETQYF
TGTGCCAGCACCGCCTTTCCGCAAGAGACCCAGTACTTC
>NA|TRBJ2-2|TRBV12-3/TRBV12-4|TRBD2
CASSSRLADTGELFF
TGTGCCAGCAGTTCAAGACTAGCAGACACCGGGGAGCTGTTTTTT
>few|TRBJ1-5|TRBV13|NA
CASSQGLNQPQHF
TGTGCCAGCAGCCAGGGACTAAATCAGCCCCAGCATTTT
>many|TRBJ1-1|TRBV11-3|NA
CASSLGYGSQAFF
TGTGCCAGCAGCCTGGGATATGGTAGCCAAGCTTTCTTT
>many|TRBJ2-3|TRBV11-3|TRBD2
CASSFRLAGGTDTQYF
TGTGCCAGCAGCTTCCGACTCGCGGGGGGCACAGATACGCAGTATTTT
>few|TRBJ2-3|TRBV7-9|TRBD1
CASSFKGTGVTLDTQYF
TGTGCCAGCAGCTTCAAGGGGACAGGGGTAACATTGGATACGCAGTATTTT
>many|TRBJ2-1|TRBV6-1|NA
CASSRRRDEQFF
TGTGCCAGCAGCCGCCGACGGGATGAGCAGTTCTTC
>many|TRBJ2-7|TRBV20-1|NA
CSARAPTVPTYEQYF
TGCAGTGCTAGAGCCCCCACGGTTCCCACCTACGAGCAGTACTTC
>many|TRBJ1-1|TRBV19|NA
CASSMWEGDTEAFF
TGTGCCAGTAGTATGTGGGAGGGCGACACTGAAGCTTTCTTT